One T cell receptor beta chain is described in this entry. The data were taken from a study of blood T cell repertoires in COVID-19. Study-level background: Researchers got acute and convalescent COVID-19 samples from the United States, Italy and Spain.

Original processing methods: Amplification from reference gene primers served as the basis for estimated nucleated cell counts. The data were produced by immunoSEQ multiplex PCR, yet TCRdb's version contains in-frame clones alone and is incomplete. V and J calls and clone size are as listed in that table; D and trimming were resolved from the DNA. The sample contains some 220,000 clones, about 82% of which appear only once. The sequencing input was peripheral blood. The clonotype comes from a man aged 45 to 65 with COVID-19, enrolled during active disease.

Here the CDR3 reads CASSNQGANEKLFF. CDR3 coding DNA: TGTGCCAGCAGTAACCAGGGGGCGAATGAAAAACTGTTTTTT. The J gene is TRBJ1-4, the V gene TRBV28; 8 bases align to TRBD1. CDR1 MDHEN and CDR2 SYDVKM come from the germline V gene. This CDR3 spans 14 amino acids. The junction had 4 bases not matched to a gene; V was cut back by 5 bases and J by 5 bases.